The 31 T cell receptor beta chains reported below all come from one sample, sequenced in a study of blood T cell repertoires in COVID-19. TCRdb's copy holds only in-frame clones and misses some; the assay was immunoSEQ multiplex PCR. The sample lists some 220,000 clones; about 86% were seen once. The sample comprised PBMCs or T cells enriched from blood (not recorded which). The receptors shown here come from a middle-aged woman with acute COVID-19.

This chain connects TRBV11-2 to TRBJ1-1, with D perhaps matching TRBD1 (6 bases). In germline, CDR1 is SGHAT, CDR2 FQNNGV. The V end was cut by 3 bases, the J end by 8 bases, with 10 bases between. The CDR3 has 12 residues. For the CDR3, the DNA is TGTGCCAGCAGCTTTCAGGGGCTGGAAGCTTTCTTT. Protein product: CASSFQGLEAFF.

This clone was counted once. The CDR3 coding sequence is TGCGCCAGCAGCTTGGCCGGGACAGGCAGTAATGAAGCTTTCTTT. This encodes CASSLAGTGSNEAFF. The chain employs TRBV5-1 and TRBJ1-1; 8 positions match TRBD1. V lost 0 bases to trimming and J lost 7 bases; unmatched junction nucleotides: 8. The CDR3 has 15 residues. The germline CDR1 and CDR2 sequences are SGHRS and YFSETQ.

The rearrangement links TRBV4-3 to TRBJ2-1; possible D gene TRBD1, 6 bases. The V end lost 0 bases, the J end lost 2 bases, and 8 bases lay between the germline ends. Germline V gene data show CDR1 as LGHNA and CDR2 as YSLEER. The CDR3 runs 15 residues. This chain's CDR3 is CASSQDRGPYNEQFF. CDR3 in DNA: TGCGCCAGCAGCCAAGACAGGGGCCCCTACAATGAGCAGTTCTTC.

The chain recombines TRBV21-1 with TRBJ2-5; whether TRBD2, the table's D call, matches the DNA was not checked. TRBV21-1 is a documented pseudogene. The CDR3 sequence is 15 residues long. The CDR3 nucleotides read TGTGCCAGAAGAAAGGATTCGCGGGAGTTCGAGACCCAGTACTTC. This codes for CARRKDSREFETQYF.

The chain combines TRBV19 with TRBJ2-7; D is perhaps TRBD1 (6 bases). V lost 5 bases, J lost 2 bases, and 19 bases lay in between. Looked up from germline, CDR1 is LNHDA and CDR2 is SQIVND (reference sequence). The CDR3 has 16 amino acids. The CDR3 sequence: CASSETQGLSTYEQYF. For the CDR3, the DNA is TGTGCCAGTAGTGAGACACAGGGCCTCTCGACCTACGAGCAGTACTTC.

The sample holds one count of this clone. The CDR3 region is CASSFGTGTTTDTQYF. CDR3 DNA: TGTGCCAGCAGCTTCGGCACCGGGACAACCACAGATACGCAGTATTTT. This chain uses TRBV11-2 with TRBJ2-3, with TRBD1 as a possible D gene (6 bases). Germline assignment: CDR1 SGHAT and CDR2 FQNNGV. V was clipped by 3 bases and J by 2 bases, with 15 bases between them. The length of the CDR3 is 16 residues.

The chain couples TRBV21-1 to TRBJ1-6; the table calls TRBD1, which could not be checked here. TRBV21-1 counts as a pseudogene. This CDR3 has 14 amino acids. The CDR3 protein is CASALRQSNSPLHF. CDR3 nucleotide sequence: TGTGCCAGCGCATTGAGACAGAGTAATTCACCCCTCCACTTT.

The rearrangement joins TRBV19 to TRBJ2-7; tentative D call: TRBD1 (6 bases). CDR1 and CDR2 from the germline V gene are LNHDA and SQIVND (reference sequence). Trimming cost V 7 bases and J 8 bases, with 27 bases left between them. The CDR3 has 16 residues. CDR3 DNA sequence: TGTGCCAGTACCCCAGGGGTAGGCAGGGGAGAGTTTCAGCAGTACTTC. Encoded protein: CASTPGVGRGEFQQYF.

The V and J genes are TRBV28 and TRBJ2-3, with D tentatively TRBD2 (6 bases). The CDR3 is 15 amino acids. CDR1 MDHEN and CDR2 SYDVKM come from the germline V gene. V gave up 2 bases and J gave up 2 bases, with 11 bases separating them. CDR3 region: CASSLRSGPTDTQYF. CDR3 nucleotides: TGTGCCAGCAGTTTACGTAGCGGACCCACAGATACGCAGTATTTT.

A note on this clone: The sample holds other DNA sequences that translate to the same CDR3. This chain links TRBV12-3 or TRBV12-4 with TRBJ2-7; D uncertain. CDR3 length equals 11 residues. Trimming removed 3 bases at V and 4 bases at J, with 4 bases between. CDR3 protein: CASSFGYEQYF. CDR3 in DNA: TGTGCCAGCAGTTTCGGGTACGAGCAGTACTTC.

The chain employs TRBV9 and TRBJ1-6; D may be TRBD1 (5 bases). The V gene's germline CDR1 is SGDLS and CDR2 YYNGEE. This CDR3 spans 14 amino acids. Trimming pared 4 bases from V and 10 bases from J, leaving 15 bases between. The CDR3 here is CASSHPGQGSPLHF. CDR3 coding DNA: TGTGCCAGCAGCCACCCTGGACAAGGATCACCCCTCCACTTT.

The V and J genes are TRBV24-1 and TRBJ1-1; D is unclear. In germline, CDR1 is KGHDR, CDR2 SFDVKD. Trimming cost V 8 bases and J 4 bases, with 7 bases left between them. This CDR3 comprises 11 residues. The CDR3 sequence: CATTYGTEAFF. DNA of the CDR3: TGTGCCACCACCTACGGCACTGAAGCTTTCTTT.

The rearrangement links TRBV3-1 (or the pseudogene TRBV3-2) to TRBJ1-1; possibly TRBD1 for D (5 bases). The germline CDR1 and CDR2 sequences are LGHDT and YNNKEL (reference sequence). The V gene lost 4 bases and the J gene lost 5 bases, with 14 bases spanning the gap. The CDR3 length is 14 residues. Written as DNA, the CDR3 is TGTGCCAGCAGCCTTGCCGGGGGGTGGACTGAAGCTTTCTTT. This encodes CASSLAGGWTEAFF.

This chain joins TRBV28 and TRBJ1-5; unclear D gene. Trimming removed 2 bases at V and 6 bases at J, with 14 bases between. The CDR3 is made up of 15 amino acids. CDR1 and CDR2 from the germline V gene are MDHEN and SYDVKM. The CDR3 DNA follows: TGTGCCAGCAGTTTAGGGCCAGGATTAGGTCAGCCCCAGCATTTT. Translated: CASSLGPGLGQPQHF. Supplemented by reference TRBV28 and TRBJ1-5, the full variable domain reads DVKVTQSSRYLVKRTGEKVFLECVQDMDHENMFWYRQDPGLGLRLIYFSYDVKMKEKGDIPEGYSVSREKKERFSLILESASTNQTSMYLCASSLGPGLGQPQHFGDGTRLSIL.

The rearrangement links TRBV2 to TRBJ1-6, with TRBD1 matching 8 bases. In germline, CDR1 is SNHLY, CDR2 FYNNEI. The trim removed 6 bases at V and 8 bases at J, leaving 9 bases unmatched. This CDR3 is built from 15 residues. The CDR3 nucleotides are TGTGCCAGCAGGGACAGGGCGGGGAGGTATTCACCCCTCCACTTT. Translated, it gives CASRDRAGRYSPLHF.

The chain recombines TRBV10-3 with TRBJ2-5; TRBD1 matches at 11 bases. The CDR3 contains 15 residues. Germline CDR1 ENHRY, CDR2 SYGVKD. The trim removed 4 bases at V and 5 bases at J, leaving 6 bases unmatched. The CDR3 DNA follows: TGTGCCATCAGTGCTCGGACAGGGGGCAGGGAGACCCAGTACTTC. Its protein is CAISARTGGRETQYF.

The rearrangement links TRBV5-5 to TRBJ1-6; D is unclear. V lost 6 bases, J lost 10 bases, and 17 bases lay in between. The CDR3 contains 14 residues. CDR1 SGHKS and CDR2 YYEKEE come from the germline V gene (reference sequence). CDR3 residues: CASTLRGLGSPLHF. Here the CDR3 DNA reads TGTGCCAGCACCCTACGGGGTTTAGGATCACCCCTCCACTTT.

The V and J genes are TRBV19 and TRBJ1-5, with TRBD1 as a possible D gene (6 bases). V was pared by 5 bases and J by 0 bases, with 11 bases between. CDR1 LNHDA and CDR2 SQIVND come from the germline V gene (reference sequence). The CDR3 is 15 amino acids. Written as DNA, the CDR3 is TGTGCCAGTAGTGAACAGGGTTATAGCAATCAGCCCCAGCATTTT. This gives the protein CASSEQGYSNQPQHF.

The V gene is TRBV18, the J gene TRBJ2-1; 7 bases map to TRBD1. This CDR3 region has 16 residues. The V gene end was trimmed by 4 bases and the J gene end by 0 bases; junction bases not matched to a gene: 6. CDR1 and CDR2 from the germline V gene are KGHSH and LQKENI. CDR3 DNA sequence: TGTGCCAGCTCACGAGGACAGGAGAGCTCCTACAATGAGCAGTTCTTC. This sequence encodes CASSRGQESSYNEQFF.

This chain uses TRBV3-1 (or the pseudogene TRBV3-2) with TRBJ1-1, with D perhaps matching TRBD1 (5 bases). This CDR3 contains 18 residues. Trimming removed 1 base at V and 1 base at J, with 19 bases between. Germline-derived CDR1 and CDR2 are LGHDT and YNNKEL (reference sequence). CDR3 nucleotides: TGTGCCAGCAGCCAAGGGTGGGGCCCGAAACTCAGGAACACTGAAGCTTTCTTT. Translated, it gives CASSQGWGPKLRNTEAFF.

The rearrangement joins TRBV28 to TRBJ1-2; D unclear. Deletions cut 1 base from V and 3 bases from J, with 6 bases between. This CDR3 is 13 amino acids long. In germline, CDR1 is MDHEN, CDR2 SYDVKM. Here the CDR3 DNA reads TGTGCCAGCAGTTTATCGGCGGACTATGGCTACACCTTC. It is translated as CASSLSADYGYTF.

The V call is TRBV29-1, the J call TRBJ2-7; D is unresolved. Germline V gene data show CDR1 as SQVTM and CDR2 as ANQGSEA. V lost 6 bases and J lost 4, with 13 bases in between. The CDR3 sequence is 12 residues long. The CDR3 spells CSVRRSGYEQYF. In DNA form, the CDR3 reads TGCAGCGTCAGGCGATCCGGATACGAGCAGTACTTC.

This rearrangement joins TRBV9 to TRBJ1-2, with D tentatively TRBD1 (6 bases). The CDR3 is made up of 15 amino acids. With 6 bases removed from V and 0 bases from J, the gap between germline ends came to 15 bases. Germline V gives CDR1 SGDLS, CDR2 YYNGEE. The CDR3 DNA reads TGTGCCAGCACCGAGGGGGAGGGTCCTAACTATGGCTACACCTTC. It yields the protein CASTEGEGPNYGYTF.

This clone showed up just a few times. V is TRBV9 and J is TRBJ2-2, with TRBD2 matching 13 bases. The V segment lost 2 bases and the J segment 6 bases; nucleotides outside the gene matches: 1. In germline, CDR1 is SGDLS, CDR2 YYNGEE. The CDR3 runs to 15 residues. The CDR3 region has the DNA TGTGCCAGCAGCGTCGGACTAGCGGGGGCCGGGGAGCTGTTTTTT. Encoded protein: CASSVGLAGAGELFF.

V is TRBV6-5 and J is TRBJ2-3; 7 bases fit TRBD2. This CDR3 comprises 15 residues. CDR1 is MNHEY and CDR2 is SVGAGI in the germline V gene. The junction had 11 bases not matched to a gene; V was cut back by 6 bases and J by 5 bases. CDR3 amino acids: CASSPWGGRGDTQYF. CDR3 bases: TGTGCCAGCAGCCCGTGGGGCGGGAGAGGAGATACGCAGTATTTT.

The chain employs TRBV30 and TRBJ1-2; D gene unclear. The CDR3 covers 14 residues. Looked up from germline, CDR1 is GTSNPN and CDR2 is SVGIG (reference sequence). The ends were cut back, 3 bases at V and 8 bases at J, with 19 bases in the middle. In DNA, the CDR3 is TGTGCCTGGAGCCCCGGCATGGAGGGTAGCGGCTACACCTTC. Encoded protein: CAWSPGMEGSGYTF.

The count of this clone is one. J is TRBJ2-7 and V is TRBV2; D uncertain. V lost 7 bases to trimming and J lost 7 bases, with 17 bases between them. CDR1 is SNHLY, CDR2 FYNNEI, per germline. The CDR3 has 13 amino acids. This CDR3 is CASTVLPSGEQYF. CDR3 DNA: TGTGCCAGCACGGTGTTACCATCTGGTGAGCAGTACTTC.

The CDR3 nucleotides read TGTGCCAGCAGTTTATTCGGTCAGCCCCAGCATTTT. Protein product: CASSLFGQPQHF. The chain recombines TRBV27 with TRBJ1-5, with no clear D. The V gene lost 1 base and the J gene lost 6 bases, with 4 bases spanning the gap. The germline V gene has CDR1 MNHEY and CDR2 SMNVEV (reference sequence). The CDR3 totals 12 residues.

Remarks on this clone: This same CDR3 is encoded by further DNA sequences in the sample. V is TRBV5-4 and J is TRBJ1-3; the D gene is possibly TRBD1 (5 bases). Trimming left V 0 bases short and J 2 bases short, with 6 bases between. Germline loops: CDR1 SGHNT, CDR2 YYREEE (reference sequence). The CDR3 runs to 14 residues. The CDR3 nucleotides are TGTGCCAGCAGCTTGGCGGGGGCTGGAAACACCATATATTTT. Translating gives CASSLAGAGNTIYF. Full variable domain (outside the CDR3, taken from reference TRBV5-4 and TRBJ1-3): ETGVTQSPTHLIKTRGQQVTLRCSSQSGHNTVSWYQQALGQGPQFIFQYYREEENGRGNFPPRFSGLQFPNYSSELNVNALELDDSALYLCASSLAGAGNTIYFGEGSWLTVV.

The chain employs TRBV27 and TRBJ2-6; D unclear. The CDR3 extends over 17 amino acids. The V gene's germline CDR1 is MNHEY and CDR2 SMNVEV (reference sequence). The V end was cut by 1 base, the J end by 1 base, with 11 bases between. The CDR3 loop reads CASSLFPLKSGANVLTF. The CDR3 DNA reads TGTGCCAGCAGTTTATTCCCTCTAAAATCTGGGGCCAACGTCCTGACTTTC. Drawing the rest from reference TRBV27 and TRBJ2-6, the complete variable domain is EAQVTQNPRYLITVTGKKLTVTCSQNMNHEYMSWYRQDPGLGLRQIYYSMNVEVTDKGDVPEGYKVSRKEKRNFPLILESPSPNQTSLYFCASSLFPLKSGANVLTFGAGSRLTVL.

The rearrangement links TRBV30 to TRBJ1-2; D is ambiguous. The CDR3 is 14 residues long. Germline loops: CDR1 GTSNPN, CDR2 SVGIG (reference sequence). V lost 3 bases, J lost 7 bases, and 18 bases lay in between. The CDR3 reads CAWRMEGGSIGYTF. The CDR3 DNA reads as TGTGCCTGGAGGATGGAGGGAGGGAGTATTGGCTACACCTTC.